What follows are 4 T cell receptor beta chains derived from one specimen sequenced in a study of T cells after yellow fever vaccination. TCRdb fed the 5' RACE reads into MiXCR, producing one record per CDR3 protein. The sample yields roughly 500,000 distinct CDR3 sequences, over 15% seen once. Sequencing used PBMCs, obtained 15 days after the yellow fever booster vaccination. These receptors all stem from a man younger than 45 who received the YFV17D yellow fever vaccine.

The chain couples TRBV4-3 to TRBJ2-5; TRBD1 matches 8 bases. Germline V gene data show CDR1 as LGHNA and CDR2 as YSLEER. V shed 4 bases, J shed 5 bases, and the junction held 6 bases outside the gene matches. The CDR3 is 14 amino acids. CDR3 in amino acids: CASSPVDRGETQYF. For the CDR3, the DNA is TGCGCCAGCAGCCCTGTCGACAGGGGTGAGACCCAGTACTTC.

CDR3 DNA sequence: TGCAGTGCTGGAACGGACAGGCCCCATAATTCACCCCTCCACTTT. Its translation is CSAGTDRPHNSPLHF. V usage is TRBV20-1 and J usage is TRBJ1-6; 7 bases align to TRBD1. J lost 5 bases, V lost 5 bases, and 9 bases had no gene match. This CDR3 comprises 15 residues. Germline values: CDR1 DFQATT, CDR2 SNEGSKA (reference sequence).

The gene calls are TRBV18 and TRBJ1-1; unclear D gene. V was trimmed by 2 bases and J by 0 bases, leaving 7 bases between them. CDR3 size: 14 residues. In germline, CDR1 is KGHSH, CDR2 LQKENI. The CDR3 protein is CASSPMALNTEAFF. In nucleotides, the CDR3 is TGTGCCAGCTCACCAATGGCCTTGAACACTGAAGCTTTCTTT.

The chain combines TRBV15 with TRBJ2-1; 8 bases line up with TRBD2. This CDR3 region has 14 residues. Looked up from germline, CDR1 is LNHNV and CDR2 is YYDKDF (reference sequence). The V and J ends lost 5 bases and 8 bases, in that order; junction bases with no gene match: 8. CDR3 loop: CATSRAGAADEQFF. The CDR3 DNA is TGTGCCACCAGCCGAGCGGGAGCGGCGGATGAGCAGTTCTTC.